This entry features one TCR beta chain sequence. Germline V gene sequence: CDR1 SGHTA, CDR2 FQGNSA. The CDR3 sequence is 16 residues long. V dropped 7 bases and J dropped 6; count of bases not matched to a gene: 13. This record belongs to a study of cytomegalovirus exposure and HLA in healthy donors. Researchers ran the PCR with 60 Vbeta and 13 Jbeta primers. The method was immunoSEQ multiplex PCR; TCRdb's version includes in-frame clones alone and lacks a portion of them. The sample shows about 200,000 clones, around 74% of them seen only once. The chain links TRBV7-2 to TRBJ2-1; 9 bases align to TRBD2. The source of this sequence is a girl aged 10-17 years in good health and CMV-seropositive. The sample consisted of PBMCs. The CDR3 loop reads CASTPGQRGALNEQFF. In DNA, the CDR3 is TGTGCCAGCACCCCGGGGCAGCGGGGGGCCCTCAATGAGCAGTTCTTC.